This entry features one T cell receptor beta chain sequence. The record originates from a study of blood T cell repertoires in COVID-19. Study-level background: Some COVID-19 samples were acute and others convalescent; all came from the United States, Italy and Spain.

Germline V gene data show CDR1 as LNHNV and CDR2 as YYDKDF (reference sequence). Trimming took off 1 base at V and 1 base at J, with 13 bases between the two ends. The CDR3 sequence is 16 residues long. Authors' methods: Reference gene primers were amplified, and this amplification served to estimate nucleated cell counts. The protocol was immunoSEQ multiplex PCR, while the TCRdb copy is restricted to in-frame clones and leaves out a portion. Clone size and V and J calls were adopted from that table, with D and trimming inferred from the DNA. The sample has around 24,000 clones, 90% seen once. This clonotype was sampled from an older woman with active COVID-19. What was sequenced was peripheral blood. The chain links TRBV15 to TRBJ1-1, with D uncertain. This CDR3 is CATSRAGKSRNTEAFF. The DNA for the CDR3 is TGTGCCACCAGCAGAGCGGGGAAATCGAGGAACACTGAAGCTTTCTTT.